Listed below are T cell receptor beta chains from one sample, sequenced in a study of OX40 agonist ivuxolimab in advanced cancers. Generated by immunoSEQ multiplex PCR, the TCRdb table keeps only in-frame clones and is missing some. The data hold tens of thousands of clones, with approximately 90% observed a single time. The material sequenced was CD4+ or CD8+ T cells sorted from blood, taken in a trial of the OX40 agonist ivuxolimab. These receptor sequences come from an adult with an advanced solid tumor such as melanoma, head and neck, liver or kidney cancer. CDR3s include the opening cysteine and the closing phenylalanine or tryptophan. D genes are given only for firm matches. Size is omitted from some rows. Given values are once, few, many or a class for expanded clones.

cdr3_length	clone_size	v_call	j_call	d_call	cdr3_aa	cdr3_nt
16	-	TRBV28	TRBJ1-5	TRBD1	CASSELTGGANQPQHF	TGTGCCAGCAGTGAATTGACAGGGGGGGCCAATCAGCCCCAGCATTTT
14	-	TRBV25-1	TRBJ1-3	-	CASSGSGSRNTIYF	TGTGCCAGCAGTGGGTCAGGGTCGCGGAACACCATATATTTT
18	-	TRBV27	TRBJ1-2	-	CASRLLSRVFSSEDGYTF	TGTGCCAGCAGACTTCTTTCCCGGGTTTTCTCATCGGAGGATGGCTACACCTTC
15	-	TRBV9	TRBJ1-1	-	CASSLVGDWNTEAFF	TGTGCCAGCAGCTTAGTAGGGGATTGGAACACTGAAGCTTTCTTT
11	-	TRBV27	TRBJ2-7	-	CASRWGLEQYF	TGTGCCAGCAGGTGGGGGCTCGAGCAGTACTTC
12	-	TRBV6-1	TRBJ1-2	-	CASIGREYGYTF	TGTGCCAGCATCGGCAGGGAATATGGCTACACCTTC
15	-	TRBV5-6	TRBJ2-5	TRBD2	CASSLGRGGLETQYF	TGTGCCAGCAGCTTAGGGCGGGGGGGCCTGGAGACCCAGTACTTC
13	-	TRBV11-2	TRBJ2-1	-	CASSPGRGYEQFF	TGTGCCAGCAGCCCCGGCAGGGGTTATGAGCAGTTCTTC
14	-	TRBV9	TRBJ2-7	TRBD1	CASSLGQGAYEQYF	TGTGCCAGCAGTCTTGGACAGGGGGCTTACGAGCAGTACTTC
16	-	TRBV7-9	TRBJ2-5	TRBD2	CASSPAPGLAQETQYF	TGTGCCAGCAGCCCGGCTCCGGGACTAGCACAAGAGACCCAGTACTTC
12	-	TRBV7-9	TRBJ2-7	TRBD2	CASSYSGTEQYF	TGTGCCAGCAGTTATAGCGGGACCGAGCAGTACTTC
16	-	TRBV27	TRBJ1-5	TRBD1	CASSPNRGYSNQPQHF	TGTGCCAGCAGTCCAAACAGGGGCTATAGCAATCAGCCCCAGCATTTT
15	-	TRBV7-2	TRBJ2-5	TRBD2	CASSFTAGVGETQYF	TGTGCCAGCAGCTTCACAGCGGGAGTAGGGGAGACCCAGTACTTC
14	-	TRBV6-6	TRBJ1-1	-	CASSSELGDTEAFF	TGTGCCAGCAGTTCGGAGCTAGGGGACACTGAAGCTTTCTTT
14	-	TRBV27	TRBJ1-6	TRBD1	CASTPQGAGSPLHF	TGTGCCAGCACGCCCCAGGGGGCTGGTTCACCCCTCCACTTT
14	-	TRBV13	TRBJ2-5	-	CASTLGRAGETQYF	TGTGCCAGCACCTTGGGCAGGGCGGGGGAGACCCAGTACTTC
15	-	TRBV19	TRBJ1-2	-	CASSPDRTGGWGYTF	TGTGCCAGTAGCCCAGACAGGACTGGAGGGTGGGGCTACACCTTC
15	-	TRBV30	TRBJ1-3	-	CAWSQDSRSGNTIYF	TGTGCCTGGAGTCAAGACAGCCGCTCTGGAAACACCATATATTTT
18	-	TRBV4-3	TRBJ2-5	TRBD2	CASSQETWLAGAQETQYF	TGCGCCAGCAGCCAAGAAACTTGGCTAGCGGGGGCTCAAGAGACCCAGTACTTC
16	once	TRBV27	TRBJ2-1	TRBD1	CASSPHRGNAYNEQFF	TGTGCCAGCAGTCCTCACAGGGGGAACGCCTACAATGAGCAGTTCTTC
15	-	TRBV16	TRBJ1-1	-	CASSQSGGLNTEAFF	TGTGCCAGCAGCCAATCAGGGGGGTTGAACACTGAAGCTTTCTTT
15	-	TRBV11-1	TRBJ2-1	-	CASSLDWGSYNEQFF	TGTGCCAGCAGCTTAGACTGGGGCTCCTACAATGAGCAGTTCTTC
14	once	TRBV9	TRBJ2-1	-	CASSASGNYNEQFF	TGTGCCAGCAGCGCTAGTGGGAACTACAATGAGCAGTTCTTC
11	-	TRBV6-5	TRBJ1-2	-	CASRTEYGYTF	TGTGCCAGCAGGACCGAATATGGCTACACCTTC
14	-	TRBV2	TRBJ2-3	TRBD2	CASSAWREKDTQYF	TGTGCCAGCAGTGCATGGCGGGAGAAGGATACGCAGTATTTT
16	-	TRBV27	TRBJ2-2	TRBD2	CASSLSSGSITGELFF	TGTGCCAGCAGTTTATCTAGCGGGAGCATCACCGGGGAGCTGTTTTTT
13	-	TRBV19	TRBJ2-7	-	CASSMAPSGEQYF	TGTGCCAGTAGTATGGCCCCCTCGGGCGAGCAGTACTTC
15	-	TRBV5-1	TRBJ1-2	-	CASSLDPGLSYGYTF	TGCGCCAGCAGCTTGGATCCAGGGCTTAGCTATGGCTACACCTTC
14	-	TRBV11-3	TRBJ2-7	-	CASSLVKGSYEQYF	TGTGCCAGCAGCTTAGTCAAGGGTTCCTACGAGCAGTACTTC
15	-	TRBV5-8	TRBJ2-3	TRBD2	CASSFTSGRSDTQYF	TGTGCCAGCAGTTTTACTAGCGGGAGGTCAGATACGCAGTATTTT
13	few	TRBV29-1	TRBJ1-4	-	CSVVTPRGEKLFF	TGCAGCGTTGTAACTCCTCGGGGTGAAAAACTGTTTTTT
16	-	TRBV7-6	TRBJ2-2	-	CASSSHPGLPTGELFF	TGTGCCAGCAGCTCACATCCGGGACTGCCCACCGGGGAGCTGTTTTTT
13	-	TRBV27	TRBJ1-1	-	CASLSGQNTEAFF	TGTGCCAGCCTCTCGGGACAGAACACTGAAGCTTTCTTT
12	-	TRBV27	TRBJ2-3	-	CASSSGRNTQYF	TGTGCCAGCAGTTCAGGGAGAAATACGCAGTATTTT
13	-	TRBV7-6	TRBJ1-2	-	CASSYNEGGGYTF	TGTGCCAGCAGCTATAACGAGGGAGGTGGCTACACCTTC
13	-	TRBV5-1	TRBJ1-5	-	CASSLGTNQPQHF	TGCGCCAGCAGCTTAGGGACAAATCAGCCCCAGCATTTT
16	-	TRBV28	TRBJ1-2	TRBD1	CASRETGTVMNYGYTF	TGTGCCAGCAGGGAGACAGGGACTGTTATGAACTATGGCTACACCTTC
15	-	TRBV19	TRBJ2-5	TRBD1	CASRLLEDRLETQYF	TGTGCCAGCAGACTCCTCGAGGACAGGTTAGAGACCCAGTACTTC
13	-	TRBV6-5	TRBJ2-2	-	CASSYAGTGELFF	TGTGCCAGCAGTTACGCCGGGACCGGGGAGCTGTTTTTT
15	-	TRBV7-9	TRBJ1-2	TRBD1	CASSETGGVKDGYTF	TGTGCCAGCAGTGAAACAGGGGGCGTGAAGGATGGCTACACCTTC
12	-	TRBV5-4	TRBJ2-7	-	CASSSDSAEQYF	TGTGCCAGCAGTTCGGACTCTGCCGAGCAGTACTTC
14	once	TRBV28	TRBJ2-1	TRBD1	CASSWSQGAGEQFF	TGTGCCAGCAGTTGGTCACAGGGGGCGGGTGAGCAGTTCTTC
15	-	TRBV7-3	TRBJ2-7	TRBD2	CASSLRGGERSEQYF	TGTGCCAGCAGCTTAAGGGGAGGGGAGAGGAGCGAGCAGTACTTC
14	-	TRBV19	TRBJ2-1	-	CASSLRGYENEQFF	TGTGCCAGTAGTCTGAGGGGATACGAGAATGAGCAGTTCTTC
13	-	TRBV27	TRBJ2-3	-	CASSVSWGDTQYF	TGTGCCAGCAGTGTATCATGGGGGGATACGCAGTATTTT
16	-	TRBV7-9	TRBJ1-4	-	CASSLLEGGANEKLFF	TGTGCCAGCAGCCTCCTTGAGGGGGGAGCTAATGAAAAACTGTTTTTT
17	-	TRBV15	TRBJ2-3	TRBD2	CATSRLSGGPRTDTQYF	TGTGCCACCAGCAGATTAAGCGGGGGGCCCAGGACAGATACGCAGTATTTT